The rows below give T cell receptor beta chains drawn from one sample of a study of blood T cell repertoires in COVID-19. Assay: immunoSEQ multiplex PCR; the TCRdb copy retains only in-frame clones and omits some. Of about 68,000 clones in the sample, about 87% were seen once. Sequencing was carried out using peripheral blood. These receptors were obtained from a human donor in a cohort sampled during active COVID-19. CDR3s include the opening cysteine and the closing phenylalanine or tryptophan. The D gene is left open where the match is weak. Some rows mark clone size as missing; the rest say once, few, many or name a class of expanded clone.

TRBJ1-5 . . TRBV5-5 CASSYDSSRVQPQHF TGTGCCAGCAGCTACGACAGTTCCCGGGTACAGCCCCAGCATTTT
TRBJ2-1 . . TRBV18 CASSPREYNEQFF TGTGCCAGCTCACCAAGGGAGTACAATGAGCAGTTCTTC
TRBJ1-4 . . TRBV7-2 CASSFPGWEKLFF TGTGCCAGCAGCTTTCCAGGATGGGAAAAACTGTTTTTT
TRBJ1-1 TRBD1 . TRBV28 CASSLNRGAFF TGTGCCAGCAGTTTAAACAGGGGAGCTTTCTTT
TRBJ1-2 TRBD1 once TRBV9 CASSADRENGYTF TGTGCCAGCAGCGCGGACAGGGAAAATGGCTACACCTTC
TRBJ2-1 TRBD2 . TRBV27 CASSPLAGGLNEQFF TGTGCCAGCAGTCCACTAGCGGGGGGCCTCAATGAGCAGTTCTTC
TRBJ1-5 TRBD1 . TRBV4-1 CASSLGQGAGGNQPQHF TGCGCCAGCAGCCTTGGACAGGGGGCAGGCGGCAATCAGCCCCAGCATTTT
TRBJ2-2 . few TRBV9 CASSVAAGATNTGELFF TGTGCCAGCAGCGTAGCGGCGGGGGCTACGAACACCGGGGAGCTGTTTTTT
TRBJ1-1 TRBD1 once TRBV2 CAVDVGTGDFWNTEAFF TGTGCCGTCGACGTCGGGACAGGGGACTTTTGGAACACTGAAGCTTTCTTT
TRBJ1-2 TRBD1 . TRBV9 CASSVLGQGDYGYTF TGTGCCAGCAGCGTCCTGGGACAGGGGGACTATGGCTACACCTTC
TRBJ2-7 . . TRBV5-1 CASSEFSYEQYF TGCGCCAGCAGCGAGTTCTCCTACGAGCAGTACTTC
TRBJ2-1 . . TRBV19 CASSLYGLSNEQFF TGTGCCAGTAGTCTCTATGGACTATCTAATGAGCAGTTCTTC
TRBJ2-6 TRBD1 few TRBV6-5 CASRDDRAGANVLTF TGTGCCAGCAGAGATGACAGGGCTGGGGCCAACGTCCTGACTTTC
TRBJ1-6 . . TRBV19 CASSEDSSYNSPLHF TGTGCCAGTTCTGAGGACAGCTCCTATAATTCACCCCTCCACTTT
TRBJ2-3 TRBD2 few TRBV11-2 CASTLGALAGGRRKDTQYF TGTGCCAGCACCCTAGGGGCGTTGGCGGGGGGGCGGAGGAAAGATACGCAGTATTTT
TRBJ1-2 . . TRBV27 CASSFQGLSGYTF TGTGCCAGCAGTTTTCAGGGCTTAAGTGGCTACACCTTC